This T cell receptor (beta chain) was captured by sequencing in a study of T cell repertoires in cytomegalovirus infection. Study-level background: Recently described HLA-C-restricted plus well-studied HLA-B-restricted CMV epitopes were used.

One entry per CDR3 protein results from TCRdb running MiXCR on the reads. The sample records about 70,000 distinct CDR3 sequences, 20% to 25% being singletons. This clonotype showed up just a few times. Antigen specificity is unknown. The sequencing used CD8+ T cells from cultured PBMCs, collected from culture after CMV antigen stimulation. The sequence was collected from a human donor in good health (CMV status not recorded). Some clones in this sample may be carry-over from other donors' samples.

CDR3 sequence (DNA): TGTGCCAGCAGTTTCAGGGATACGCAGTATTTT. Translated, it gives CASSFRDTQYF. The rearrangement joins TRBV12-3 or TRBV12-4 to TRBJ2-3; no definite D call. The CDR3 contains 11 residues. Trimming cost V 3 bases and J 6 bases, with 4 bases left between them.